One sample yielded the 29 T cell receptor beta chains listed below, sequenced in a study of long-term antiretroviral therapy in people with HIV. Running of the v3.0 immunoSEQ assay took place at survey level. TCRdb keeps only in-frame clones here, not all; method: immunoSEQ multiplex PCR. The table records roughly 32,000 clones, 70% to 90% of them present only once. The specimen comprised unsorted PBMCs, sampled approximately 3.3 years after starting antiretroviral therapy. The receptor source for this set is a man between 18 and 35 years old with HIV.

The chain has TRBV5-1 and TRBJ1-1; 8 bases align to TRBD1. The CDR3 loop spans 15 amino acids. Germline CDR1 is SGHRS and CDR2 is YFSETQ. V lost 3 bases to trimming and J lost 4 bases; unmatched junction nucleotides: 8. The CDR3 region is CASSYQPTGGTEAFF. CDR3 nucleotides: TGCGCCAGCAGCTACCAACCAACAGGGGGCACTGAAGCTTTCTTT.

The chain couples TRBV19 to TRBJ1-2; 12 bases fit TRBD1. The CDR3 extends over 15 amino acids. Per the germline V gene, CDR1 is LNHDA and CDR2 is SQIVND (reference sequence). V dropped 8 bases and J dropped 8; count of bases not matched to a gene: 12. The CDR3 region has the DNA TGTGCCAGTTCCCCGGAGGGACAGGGGGCTCCCGGCTACACCTTC. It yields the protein CASSPEGQGAPGYTF.

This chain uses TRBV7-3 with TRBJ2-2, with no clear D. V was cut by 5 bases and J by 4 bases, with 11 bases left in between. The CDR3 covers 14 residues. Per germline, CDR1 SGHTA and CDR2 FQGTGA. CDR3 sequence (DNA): TGTGCCAGCAGCCCAGGACGGTCCACCGGGGAGCTGTTTTTT. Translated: CASSPGRSTGELFF.

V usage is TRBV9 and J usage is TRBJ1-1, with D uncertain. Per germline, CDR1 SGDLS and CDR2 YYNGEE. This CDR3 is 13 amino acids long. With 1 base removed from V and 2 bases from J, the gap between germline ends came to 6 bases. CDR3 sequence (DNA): TGTGCCAGCAGCGTAAAGGACAACACTGAAGCTTTCTTT. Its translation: CASSVKDNTEAFF.

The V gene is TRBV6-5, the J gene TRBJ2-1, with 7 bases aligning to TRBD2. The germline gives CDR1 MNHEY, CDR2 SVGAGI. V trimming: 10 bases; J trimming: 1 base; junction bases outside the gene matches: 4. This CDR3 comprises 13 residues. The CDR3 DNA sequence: TGTGCCACCGGGACTAAATCCTACAATGAGCAGTTCTTC. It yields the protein CATGTKSYNEQFF.

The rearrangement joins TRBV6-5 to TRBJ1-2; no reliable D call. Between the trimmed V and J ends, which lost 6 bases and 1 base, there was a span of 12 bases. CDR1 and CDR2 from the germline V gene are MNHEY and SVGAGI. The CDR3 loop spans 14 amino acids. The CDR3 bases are TGTGCCAGCAGCCGATTCGTGGGTAACTATGGCTACACCTTC. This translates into CASSRFVGNYGYTF.

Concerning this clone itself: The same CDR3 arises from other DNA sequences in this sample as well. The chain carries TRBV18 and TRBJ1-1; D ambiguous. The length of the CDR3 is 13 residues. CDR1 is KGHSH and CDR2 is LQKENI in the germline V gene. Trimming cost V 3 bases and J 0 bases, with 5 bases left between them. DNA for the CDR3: TGTGCCAGCTCACCTACGGTGAACACTGAAGCTTTCTTT. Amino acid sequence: CASSPTVNTEAFF.

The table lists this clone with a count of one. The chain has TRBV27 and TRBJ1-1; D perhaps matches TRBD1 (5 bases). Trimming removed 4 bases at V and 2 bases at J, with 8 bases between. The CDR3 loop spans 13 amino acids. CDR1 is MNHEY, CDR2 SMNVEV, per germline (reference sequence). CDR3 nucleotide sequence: TGTGCCAGCAGTTCCCGGGACAACACTGAAGCTTTCTTT. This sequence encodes CASSSRDNTEAFF.

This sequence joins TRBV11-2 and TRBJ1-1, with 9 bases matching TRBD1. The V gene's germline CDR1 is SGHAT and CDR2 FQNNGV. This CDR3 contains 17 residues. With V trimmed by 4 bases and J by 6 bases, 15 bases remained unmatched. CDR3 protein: CASSSRLTGGRSAEAFF. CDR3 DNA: TGTGCCAGCAGCTCACGCCTAACAGGGGGCCGGTCGGCTGAAGCTTTCTTT.

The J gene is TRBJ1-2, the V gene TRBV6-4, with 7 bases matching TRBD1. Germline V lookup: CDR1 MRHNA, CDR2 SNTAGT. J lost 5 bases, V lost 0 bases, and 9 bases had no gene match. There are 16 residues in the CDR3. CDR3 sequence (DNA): TGTGCCAGCAGTGACTCGAAAGGGGGCGGGAGTTATGGCTACACCTTC. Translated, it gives CASSDSKGGGSYGYTF.

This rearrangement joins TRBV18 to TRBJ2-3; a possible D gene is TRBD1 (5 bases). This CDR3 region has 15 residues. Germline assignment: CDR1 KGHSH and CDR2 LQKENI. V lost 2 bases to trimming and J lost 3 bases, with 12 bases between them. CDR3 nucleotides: TGTGCCAGCTCACCAAATCCCAGGGCTACAGATACGCAGTATTTT. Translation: CASSPNPRATDTQYF.

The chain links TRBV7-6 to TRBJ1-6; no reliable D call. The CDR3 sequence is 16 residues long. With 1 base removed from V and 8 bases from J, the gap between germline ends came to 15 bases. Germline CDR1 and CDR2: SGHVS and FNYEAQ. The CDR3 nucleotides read TGTGCCAGCAGCTTAGAGGGCCAACCTGGGGATTCACCCCTCCACTTT. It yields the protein CASSLEGQPGDSPLHF.

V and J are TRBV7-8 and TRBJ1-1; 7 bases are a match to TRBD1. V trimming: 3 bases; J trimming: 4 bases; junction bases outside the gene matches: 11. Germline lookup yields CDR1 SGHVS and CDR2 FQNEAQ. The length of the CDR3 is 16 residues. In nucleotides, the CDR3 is TGTGCCAGCAGCTTGTACTCGGACAGGCAGAGCACTGAAGCTTTCTTT. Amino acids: CASSLYSDRQSTEAFF. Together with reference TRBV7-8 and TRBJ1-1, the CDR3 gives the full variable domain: GAGVSQSPRYKVAKRGQDVALRCDPISGHVSLFWYQQALGQGPEFLTYFQNEAQLDKSGLPSDRFFAERPEGSVSTLKIQRTQQEDSAVYLCASSLYSDRQSTEAFFGQGTRLTVV.

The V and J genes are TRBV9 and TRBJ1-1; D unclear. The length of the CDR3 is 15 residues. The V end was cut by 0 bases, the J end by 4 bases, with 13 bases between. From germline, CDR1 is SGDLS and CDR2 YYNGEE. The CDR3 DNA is TGTGCCAGCAGCGTAGGTTTGGGGAGGGTCACTGAAGCTTTCTTT. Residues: CASSVGLGRVTEAFF.

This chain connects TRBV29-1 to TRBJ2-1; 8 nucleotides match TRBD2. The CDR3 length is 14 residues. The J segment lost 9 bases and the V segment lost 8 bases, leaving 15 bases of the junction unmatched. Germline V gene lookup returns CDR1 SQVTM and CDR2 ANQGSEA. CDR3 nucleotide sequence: TGCAGCCTTACCGGGACTAGTAGTGTTACTGAGCAGTTCTTC. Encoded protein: CSLTGTSSVTEQFF.

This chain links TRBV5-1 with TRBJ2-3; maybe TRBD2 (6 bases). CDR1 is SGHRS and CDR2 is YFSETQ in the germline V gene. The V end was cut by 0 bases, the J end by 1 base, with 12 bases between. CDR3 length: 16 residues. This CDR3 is CASSLERASGTDTQYF. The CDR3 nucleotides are TGCGCCAGCAGCTTGGAGAGGGCTAGCGGCACAGATACGCAGTATTTT.

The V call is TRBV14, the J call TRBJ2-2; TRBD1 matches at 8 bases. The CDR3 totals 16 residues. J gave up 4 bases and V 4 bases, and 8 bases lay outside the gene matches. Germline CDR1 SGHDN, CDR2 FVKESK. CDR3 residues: CASSPRQGALTGELFF. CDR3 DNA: TGTGCCAGCAGCCCTAGGCAGGGGGCGCTCACCGGGGAGCTGTTTTTT.

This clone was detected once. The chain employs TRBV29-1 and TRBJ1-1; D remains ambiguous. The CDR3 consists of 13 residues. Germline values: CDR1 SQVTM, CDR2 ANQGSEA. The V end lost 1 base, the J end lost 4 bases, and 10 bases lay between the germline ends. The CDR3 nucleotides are TGCAGCGTTGAAGCTTCTCCACGCACTGAAGCTTTCTTT. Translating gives CSVEASPRTEAFF.

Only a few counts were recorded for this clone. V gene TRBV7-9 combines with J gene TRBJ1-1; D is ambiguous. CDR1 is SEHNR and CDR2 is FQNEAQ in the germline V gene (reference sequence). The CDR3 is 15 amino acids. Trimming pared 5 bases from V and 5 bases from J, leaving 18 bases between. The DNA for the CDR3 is TGTGCCAGCAGCCGACTGGCCCTCTCTGGGACTGAAGCTTTCTTT. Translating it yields CASSRLALSGTEAFF.

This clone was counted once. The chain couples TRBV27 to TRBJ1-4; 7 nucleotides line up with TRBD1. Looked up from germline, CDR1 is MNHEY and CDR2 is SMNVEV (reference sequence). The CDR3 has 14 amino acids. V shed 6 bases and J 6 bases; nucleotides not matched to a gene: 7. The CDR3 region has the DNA TGTGCCAGCAGGCCCCGGGACAGTTATGAAAAACTGTTTTTT. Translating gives CASRPRDSYEKLFF.

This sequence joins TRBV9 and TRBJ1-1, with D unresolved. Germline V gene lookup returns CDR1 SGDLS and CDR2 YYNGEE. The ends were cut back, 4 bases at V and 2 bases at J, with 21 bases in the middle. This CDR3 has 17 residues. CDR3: CASSPHDGDGPNTEAFF. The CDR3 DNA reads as TGTGCCAGCAGCCCACACGACGGGGATGGGCCCAACACTGAAGCTTTCTTT.

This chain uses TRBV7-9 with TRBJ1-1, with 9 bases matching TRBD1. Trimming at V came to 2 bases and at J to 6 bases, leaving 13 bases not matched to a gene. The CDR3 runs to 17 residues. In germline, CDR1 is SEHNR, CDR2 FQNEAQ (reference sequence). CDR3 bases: TGTGCCAGCAGCTTAACGGACAGGGGAGAGGATGGCGCTGAAGCTTTCTTT. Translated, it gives CASSLTDRGEDGAEAFF.

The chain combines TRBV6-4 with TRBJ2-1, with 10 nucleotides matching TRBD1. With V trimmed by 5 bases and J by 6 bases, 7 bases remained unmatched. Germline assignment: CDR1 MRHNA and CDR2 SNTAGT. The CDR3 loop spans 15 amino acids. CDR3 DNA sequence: TGTGCCAGCAGTCCCCGGGACAGGGGTGGCAATGAGCAGTTCTTC. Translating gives CASSPRDRGGNEQFF.

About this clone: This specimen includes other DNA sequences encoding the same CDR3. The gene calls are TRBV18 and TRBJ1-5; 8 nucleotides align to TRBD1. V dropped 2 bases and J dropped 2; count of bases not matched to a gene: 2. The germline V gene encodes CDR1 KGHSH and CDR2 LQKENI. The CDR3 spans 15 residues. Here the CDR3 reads CASSPDRGGNQPQHF. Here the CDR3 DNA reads TGTGCCAGCTCACCAGACAGGGGAGGCAATCAGCCCCAGCATTTT.

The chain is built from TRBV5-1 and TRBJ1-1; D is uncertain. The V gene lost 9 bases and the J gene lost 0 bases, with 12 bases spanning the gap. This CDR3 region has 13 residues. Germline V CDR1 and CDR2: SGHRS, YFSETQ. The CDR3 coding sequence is TGCGCCACCTCGGAGGAGTTGAACACTGAAGCTTTCTTT. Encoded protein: CATSEELNTEAFF.

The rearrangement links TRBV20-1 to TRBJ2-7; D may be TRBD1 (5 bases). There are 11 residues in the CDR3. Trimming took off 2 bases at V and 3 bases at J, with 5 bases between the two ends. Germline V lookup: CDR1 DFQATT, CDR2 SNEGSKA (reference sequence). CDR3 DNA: TGCAGTGCTAGACAGGGCTACGAGCAGTACTTC. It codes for CSARQGYEQYF.

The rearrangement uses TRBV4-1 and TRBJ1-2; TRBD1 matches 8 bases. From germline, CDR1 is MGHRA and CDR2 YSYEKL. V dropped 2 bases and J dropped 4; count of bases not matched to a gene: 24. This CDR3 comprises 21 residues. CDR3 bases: TGCGCCAGCAGCCAAAGGGTCGGGGGTTCAGGGGGCAGGTCCGTGGCCTATGGCTACACCTTC. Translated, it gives CASSQRVGGSGGRSVAYGYTF.

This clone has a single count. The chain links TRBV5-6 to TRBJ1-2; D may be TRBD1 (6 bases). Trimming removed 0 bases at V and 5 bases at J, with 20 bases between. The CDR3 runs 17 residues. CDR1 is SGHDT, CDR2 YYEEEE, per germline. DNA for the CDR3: TGTGCCAGCAGCTTGGTGATAGGGAAACAGGGTAAGTATGGCTACACCTTC. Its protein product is CASSLVIGKQGKYGYTF. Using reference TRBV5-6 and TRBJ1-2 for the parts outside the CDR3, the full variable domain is DAGVTQSPTHLIKTRGQQVTLRCSPKSGHDTVSWYQQALGQGPQFIFQYYEEEERQRGNFPDRFSGHQFPNYSSELNVNALLLGDSALYLCASSLVIGKQGKYGYTFGSGTRLTVV.

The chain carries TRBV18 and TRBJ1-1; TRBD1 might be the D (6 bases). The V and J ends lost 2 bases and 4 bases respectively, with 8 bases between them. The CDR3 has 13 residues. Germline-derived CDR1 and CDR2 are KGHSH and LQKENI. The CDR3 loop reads CASSPGGPTEAFF. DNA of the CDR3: TGTGCCAGCTCACCAGGGGGGCCCACTGAAGCTTTCTTT. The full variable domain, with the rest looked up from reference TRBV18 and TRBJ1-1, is NAGVMQNPRHLVRRRGQEARLRCSPMKGHSHVYWYRQLPEEGLKFMVYLQKENIIDESGMPKERFSAEFPKEGPSILRIQQVVRGDSAAYFCASSPGGPTEAFFGQGTRLTVV.